Listed here are 15 T cell receptor beta chains from one sample, sequenced in a study of CD8 T cells in ankylosing spondylitis. Each CDR3 protein gets one entry after TCRdb re-called the 5' RACE reads with MiXCR. There are some 200,000 distinct CDR3 sequences in the sample; approximately 18% occur only once, and around 4.1% lies in the top ten. The sequencing sample was made of blood, either unsorted or a sorted T cell fraction (not recorded which). The receptor source for this set is a male donor under 30 with ankylosing spondylitis or in good health (not recorded which).

In this sample, this clonotype turned up many times. The CDR3 reads CASSSGVGGHTQYF. CDR3 nucleotides: TGCGCCAGCAGCTCTGGTGTCGGGGGCCATACGCAGTATTTT. The chain is built from TRBV5-1 and TRBJ2-3; D assignment may be TRBD1 or TRBD2 (6 bases each). V was clipped by 3 bases and J by 7 bases, with 15 bases between them. Germline-derived CDR1 and CDR2 are SGHRS and YFSETQ. This CDR3 has 14 residues.

This clonotype was counted a few times. The CDR3: CASSEFPMTPGELFF. CDR3 coding DNA: TGCGCCAGCAGTGAGTTTCCTATGACCCCCGGGGAGCTGTTTTTT. V is TRBV10-2 and J is TRBJ2-2, with unresolved D. The CDR3 length is 15 residues. The V end was cut by 1 base, the J end by 6 bases, with 12 bases between. CDR1 is WSHSY, CDR2 SAAADI, per germline.

V gene TRBV10-3 combines with J gene TRBJ2-1; D is ambiguous. This CDR3 has 16 amino acids. Between the trimmed V and J ends, which lost 11 bases and 9 bases, there was a span of 29 bases. Germline CDR1 ENHRY, CDR2 SYGVKD. The CDR3 loop reads CAATPFVPSVVGEQFF. CDR3 in DNA: TGTGCCGCCACCCCTTTTGTTCCTAGTGTCGTCGGTGAGCAGTTCTTC.

This clonotype was found many times. The gene calls are TRBV5-6 and TRBJ2-3, with TRBD2 matching over 14 bases. Losses at the gene ends were 2 bases for V and 4 bases for J; bases not matched to a gene: 9. CDR3 length equals 18 residues. The germline CDR1 and CDR2 sequences are SGHDT and YYEEEE. The CDR3 DNA is TGTGCCAGCAGCTTCGGGCCCCCGACTAGCGGGAGGGCAGATACGCAGTATTTT. The encoded protein is CASSFGPPTSGRADTQYF.

Ten or more counts support this clonotype. The rearrangement uses TRBV28 and TRBJ2-2; 8 bases line up with TRBD1. This CDR3 region has 15 residues. After removal of 6 bases from V and 10 bases from J, the junction contained 13 bases not matched to a gene. Germline V gene sequence: CDR1 MDHEN, CDR2 SYDVKM. The DNA for the CDR3 is TGTGCCAGCAGCCCCCGGACAGGGCCCGACGTGGAGCTGTTTTTT. This gives the protein CASSPRTGPDVELFF.

This clonotype was found many times. The chain combines TRBV5-1 with TRBJ2-2; TRBD2 agrees at 13 bases. V trimming: 7 bases; J trimming: 10 bases; junction bases outside the gene matches: 13. CDR1 and CDR2 (germline): SGHRS, YFSETQ. The CDR3 runs 16 residues. The CDR3 coding sequence is TGCGCCAGCGGATCCGGGACTAGCGGGAATTTCGAGGAGCTGTTTTTT. Amino acids: CASGSGTSGNFEELFF.

This clonotype showed up many times. The rearrangement links TRBV18 to TRBJ2-7, with D maybe TRBD2 (5 bases). With 3 bases removed from V and 0 bases from J, the gap between germline ends came to 18 bases. Germline V gene lookup returns CDR1 KGHSH and CDR2 LQKENI. The length of the CDR3 is 17 residues. DNA for the CDR3: TGTGCCAGCTCACCCGGACTGGTTTCGTTTAGCTCCTACGAGCAGTACGTC. It is translated as CASSPGLVSFSSYEQYV.

The rearrangement joins TRBV20-1 to TRBJ2-3; D tentatively reads TRBD1 or TRBD2 (5 bases each). Germline V CDR1 and CDR2: DFQATT, SNEGSKA (reference sequence). Between the trimmed V and J ends, which lost 1 base and 6 bases, there was a span of 8 bases. The CDR3 has 12 amino acids. The CDR3 region has the DNA TGCAGTGCTAGAGTGGGGGAGGATACGCAGTATTTT. Translating gives CSARVGEDTQYF.

This clonotype was counted at least ten times. The V and J genes are TRBV7-8 and TRBJ1-1; D remains unclear. The CDR3 runs 13 residues. Per germline, CDR1 SGHVS and CDR2 FQNEAQ. V lost 5 bases to trimming and J lost 4 bases, with 11 bases between them. CDR3 protein: CASSPKVSTEAFF. The CDR3 DNA follows: TGTGCCAGCAGCCCGAAAGTTAGCACTGAAGCTTTCTTT.

J is TRBJ2-1 and V is TRBV7-2; 12 bases are a match to TRBD2. Germline loops: CDR1 SGHTA, CDR2 FQGNSA. J lost 0 bases, V lost 5 bases, and 5 bases had no gene match. This CDR3 contains 17 residues. The CDR3 region is CASSVTSGGSSYNEQFF. The DNA for the CDR3 is TGTGCCAGCAGCGTAACTAGCGGGGGGAGCTCCTACAATGAGCAGTTCTTC.

In this sample, this clonotype turned up many times. The chain recombines TRBV5-1 with TRBJ1-2; 8 bases are a match to TRBD1. J gave up 3 bases and V 1 base, and 2 bases lay outside the gene matches. Germline lookup yields CDR1 SGHRS and CDR2 YFSETQ. There are 14 residues in the CDR3. The CDR3 bases are TGCGCCAGCAGCTTGCTGGGACAGGACTATGGCTACACCTTC. Translation: CASSLLGQDYGYTF.

At least ten counts were recorded for this clonotype. V is TRBV20-1 and J is TRBJ2-1, with D maybe TRBD2 (5 bases). CDR3 length: 16 residues. Trimming took off 1 base at V and 8 bases at J, with 21 bases between the two ends. Per the germline V gene, CDR1 is DFQATT and CDR2 is SNEGSKA (reference sequence). The CDR3 sequence: CSARVSRRRFEDEQFF. CDR3 nucleotides: TGCAGTGCTAGAGTGAGCCGGAGGCGATTTGAGGATGAGCAGTTCTTC.

This clonotype appeared many times. This chain joins TRBV11-2 and TRBJ2-5; D call uncertain. The ends were cut back, 1 base at V and 1 base at J, with 13 bases in the middle. This CDR3 region has 16 residues. The germline V gene has CDR1 SGHAT and CDR2 FQNNGV. The CDR3 loop reads CASSLGDLGFQETQYF. The CDR3 DNA is TGTGCCAGCAGCTTAGGGGATCTGGGCTTCCAAGAGACCCAGTACTTC.

The rearrangement uses TRBV7-9 and TRBJ2-1; 8 nucleotides line up with TRBD1. Germline V CDR1 and CDR2: SEHNR, FQNEAQ (reference sequence). This CDR3 contains 15 residues. The V and J ends lost 4 bases and 8 bases, in that order; junction bases with no gene match: 10. The CDR3 protein is CASSSSRQGRYEQFF. CDR3 in DNA: TGTGCCAGCAGCTCCTCTCGACAGGGGCGCTATGAGCAGTTCTTC.

This clonotype was detected only a few times. CDR3 nucleotide sequence: TGCAGTGCTAGTGTCCCTGGCGCGGGGTACGAGCAGTACTTC. Its translation: CSASVPGAGYEQYF. The chain uses TRBV20-1 and TRBJ2-7; D is possibly TRBD2 (6 bases). With 3 bases removed from V and 4 bases from J, the gap between germline ends came to 16 bases. This CDR3 has 14 amino acids. Germline V CDR1 and CDR2: DFQATT, SNEGSKA (reference sequence).